This is a list of T cell receptor beta chains from one sample in a study of T cells in Graves' hyperthyroidism and ophthalmopathy. TCRdb itself ran the multiplex PCR reads through MiXCR, one entry per CDR3 protein. This table has more than 650,000 distinct CDR3 sequences, around 15% appearing once. The sample was blood. The source is a woman in her late teens or twenties with Graves' hyperthyroidism. CDR3s include the opening cysteine and the closing phenylalanine or tryptophan. D genes are given only for firm matches. Expanded clones get a size class; other rows say once, few or many, or leave the size out.

16 | TRBD2 | TRBJ2-1 | - | TRBV5-1 | TGCGCCAGCACCTTGGGGACTAGCGGGGGTCAGCATGAGCAGTTCTTC | CASTLGTSGGQHEQFF
13 | TRBD2 | TRBJ2-7 | - | TRBV19 | TGTGCCAGTAGGTTTAGCGGGAGCAACGAGCAGTACTTC | CASRFSGSNEQYF
17 | TRBD2 | TRBJ2-3 | few | TRBV4-1 | TGCGCCAGCAGCCTCCTTTCGGGACTAGCGGGAGCAGATACGCAGTATTTT | CASSLLSGLAGADTQYF
15 | TRBD1 | TRBJ2-2 | - | TRBV6-5 | TGTGCCAGCAGTTGGCGACAGGGGGCGGTCGGGGAGCTGTTTTTT | CASSWRQGAVGELFF
17 | - | TRBJ2-1 | many | TRBV3-1 | TGTGCCAGCAGCCCAAGACCCCCGGTCGGCTCCAACAATGAGCAGTTCTTC | CASSPRPPVGSNNEQFF
14 | - | TRBJ2-3 | - | TRBV10-1 | TGCGCCAGCAGTGCTCTGGGGCGGTCAGATACGCAGTATTTT | CASSALGRSDTQYF
15 | - | TRBJ2-2 | many | TRBV28 | TGTGCCAGCCAAAAAGCGGGTCTACGCACCGGGGAGCTGTTTTTT | CASQKAGLRTGELFF
15 | TRBD2 | TRBJ2-2 | many | TRBV6-1 | TGTGCCAGCTTTTGGAGCGGGAGGGCCGCCGGGGAGCTGTTTTTT | CASFWSGRAAGELFF
14 | - | TRBJ1-4 | many | TRBV7-9 | TGTGCCAGCAGCTTAGGAGTTGGCGGTGAAAAACTGTTTTTT | CASSLGVGGEKLFF
18 | TRBD2 | TRBJ2-1 | many | TRBV11-2 | TGTGCCAGCAGCCTATCAACTGCGAGACTAGCGGGTCTGGGTGAGCAGTTCTTC | CASSLSTARLAGLGEQFF
14 | TRBD2 | TRBJ2-5 | - | TRBV12-3/TRBV12-4 | TGTGCCAGCAGCGGGACTAGCGGTTGGGAGACCCAGTACTTC | CASSGTSGWETQYF
16 | - | TRBJ1-3 | many | TRBV7-8 | TGTGCCAGCAGCTTAAAGGTCCGGGCCCCTGGAAACACCATATATTTT | CASSLKVRAPGNTIYF
16 | TRBD2 | TRBJ2-1 | once | TRBV9 | TGTGCCAGCAGCGCCGGTGGGCTAGCGGGCAGCAATGAGCAGTTCTTC | CASSAGGLAGSNEQFF